This T cell receptor (beta chain) originates from a study of T cells after posttransplantation cyclophosphamide. Notes on this clone: Its matching antigen is unknown.

CDR3 length: 16 amino acids. Trimming cost V 6 bases and J 1 base, with 18 bases left between them. The germline V gene encodes CDR1 MDHEN and CDR2 SYDVKM. The study's findings and limits: Skin or GI-infiltrating T cells shared few TRB sequences with blood. TRB clonality was highly associated with recipient CMV seropositivity and reactivation. Donor CD8+ memory clones often dominated recipient blood repertoires at later times.

Sequencing used immunoSEQ multiplex PCR; TCRdb keeps in-frame clones, though not all of them. The table lists tens of thousands of clones, around 78% of them singletons, with around 8.1% in the top ten. A marrow graft followed busulfan-fludarabine conditioning, with cyclophosphamide on days +3 and +4. The clonotype comes from a female patient between 40 and 55 years old who received an allogeneic stem cell transplant from a related donor, was CMV-positive, and had no GVHD. Certain T cells may be donor cells from the graft. The sample consisted of CD4+ T cells sorted from blood, taken 1903 days after a stem cell transplant with posttransplant cyclophosphamide. The chain recombines TRBV28 with TRBJ1-2; tentatively, D is TRBD1 (6 bases). As DNA, the CDR3 is TGTGCCAGCAGCCCGGGCGACAGGTACCATAACTATGGCTACACCTTC. It specifies CASSPGDRYHNYGYTF.